This T cell receptor (gamma chain) originates from a study of human gamma delta and Vdelta1 T cells. TCRdb processed the PCR reads again with the CATT caller. The repertoire holds 700 to 1,000 gamma-chain clones, approximately 3.7% seen once, with 60% to 75% in the top ten. This clone qualifies as hyperexpanded (1% or more). Other DNA sequences in this specimen translate into the identical CDR3. The length of the CDR3 is 14 residues. Trimming took 2 bases from V and 0 from J; bases not matched to a gene: 4. Germline lookup yields CDR1 VENAVY and CDR2 YDSYNSRV. V and J are TRGV8 and TRGJ1 or TRGJ2. The clonotype comes from a human donor in good health. The sequenced material came from naive CD27+ Vdelta1 gamma-delta T cells from blood. The CDR3 nucleotides read TGTGCCACCTGGGATATTGAGAATTATTATAAGAAACTCTTT. Translation: CATWDIENYYKKLF.